Listed here are 11 T cell receptor beta chains from one sample, sequenced in a study of blood T cell repertoires in COVID-19. Measured with immunoSEQ multiplex PCR; TCRdb has only the in-frame clones, and not every one. The table shows a few hundred thousand clones, with approximately 90% occurring only once. Sequenced: PBMCs or T cells enriched from blood (not recorded which). Receptor source: a woman younger than 30 who had recovered from COVID-19.

The chain recombines TRBV3-1 (or the pseudogene TRBV3-2) with TRBJ1-2, with D perhaps TRBD1 (5 bases). Germline V gene data show CDR1 as LGHDT and CDR2 as YNNKEL (reference sequence). The CDR3 extends over 14 amino acids. The V and J ends lost 0 bases and 4 bases respectively, with 9 bases between them. CDR3 nucleotide sequence: TGTGCCAGCAGCCAAGATGGGAGGGGCTATGGCTACACCTTC. It yields the protein CASSQDGRGYGYTF.

This clone has a count of ten or more. The chain joins TRBV4-2 to TRBJ2-1, with TRBD2 matching over 10 bases. J was trimmed by 7 bases and V by 4 bases; bases with no gene match: 7. The CDR3 has 15 residues. Germline CDR1 and CDR2: LGHNA and YNFKEQ. The CDR3 DNA reads TGTGCCAGCAGCCCGGGACTAGCGAGGGAGAATGAGCAGTTCTTC. This translates into CASSPGLARENEQFF.

This chain connects TRBV28 to TRBJ1-1, with 9 bases lining up with TRBD1. The CDR3 contains 14 residues. The V segment lost 1 base and the J segment 6 bases; nucleotides outside the gene matches: 3. CDR1 MDHEN and CDR2 SYDVKM come from the germline V gene. The CDR3 reads CASSLYRGRPEAFF. CDR3 coding DNA: TGTGCCAGCAGTTTATACAGGGGGCGACCTGAAGCTTTCTTT.

This clone was seen a handful of times. V and J are TRBV11-2 and TRBJ2-5, with D possibly being TRBD2 (6 bases). Between the trimmed V and J ends, which lost 4 bases and 6 bases, there was a span of 24 bases. Germline loops: CDR1 SGHAT, CDR2 FQNNGV. This CDR3 spans 17 amino acids. CDR3 protein: CASSSSSYALAQKTQYF. Here the CDR3 DNA reads TGTGCCAGCAGCTCTTCCTCCTATGCACTAGCTCAAAAGACCCAGTACTTC. The whole variable domain, remainder taken from reference TRBV11-2 and TRBJ2-5, is EAGVAQSPRYKIIEKRQSVAFWCNPISGHATLYWYQQILGQGPKLLIQFQNNGVVDDSQLPKDRFSAERLKGVDSTLKIQPAKLEDSAVYLCASSSSSYALAQKTQYFGPGTRLLVL.

This chain uses TRBV19 with TRBJ1-1, with a possible D match to TRBD1 (5 bases). CDR1 and CDR2 from the germline V gene are LNHDA and SQIVND (reference sequence). V was pared by 7 bases and J by 1 base, with 13 bases between. The CDR3 runs to 14 residues. CDR3 DNA: TGTGCCAGTAAGTTGCGGGGGGGGAACACTGAAGCTTTCTTT. Its protein is CASKLRGGNTEAFF.

This sequence joins TRBV5-5 and TRBJ1-2; D perhaps matches TRBD1 (6 bases). Trimming removed 0 bases from V and 7 bases from J, with 16 bases in between. The germline V gene has CDR1 SGHKS and CDR2 YYEKEE (reference sequence). CDR3 size: 15 residues. The CDR3 region is CASSLGGEGVRGYTF. As DNA, the CDR3 is TGTGCCAGCAGCTTGGGTGGGGAGGGGGTTCGTGGCTACACCTTC. Based on the CDR3 plus reference TRBV5-5 and TRBJ1-2, the full variable domain is DAGVTQSPTHLIKTRGQQVTLRCSPISGHKSVSWYQQVLGQGPQFIFQYYEKEERGRGNFPDRFSARQFPNYSSELNVNALLLGDSALYLCASSLGGEGVRGYTFGSGTRLTVV.

The CDR3 loop reads CASSSAGTAFGDTQHF. CDR3 DNA sequence: TGTGCCAGCAGTTCTGCCGGGACAGCGTTTGGGGATACCCAGCATTTT. The rearrangement links TRBV28 to TRBJ1-5; 7 bases line up with TRBD1. V lost 4 bases, J lost 11 bases, and 17 bases stayed unmatched. This CDR3 has 16 residues. The germline V gene has CDR1 MDHEN and CDR2 SYDVKM.

The chain combines TRBV3-1 (or the pseudogene TRBV3-2) with TRBJ2-2; 8 bases map to TRBD2. The germline CDR1 and CDR2 sequences are LGHDT and YNNKEL (reference sequence). The CDR3 loop spans 16 amino acids. J lost 0 bases, V lost 4 bases, and 4 bases had no gene match. The CDR3 here is CASSPPGLANTGELFF. In DNA form, the CDR3 reads TGTGCCAGCAGCCCTCCGGGACTAGCGAACACCGGGGAGCTGTTTTTT.

The rearrangement joins TRBV5-4 to TRBJ2-1, with 15 nucleotides matching TRBD2. CDR3 length: 18 residues. Germline V lookup: CDR1 SGHNT, CDR2 YYREEE (reference sequence). V was pared by 4 bases and J by 0 bases, with 5 bases of the junction left unmatched. The CDR3: CASSAGLAGGSSYNEQFF. The CDR3 DNA sequence: TGTGCCAGCAGCGCGGGACTAGCGGGGGGAAGCTCCTACAATGAGCAGTTCTTC.

Concerning this clone: This same CDR3 is encoded by further DNA sequences in the sample. In nucleotides, the CDR3 is TGCGCCAGCTCCGACAGCAGCACAGATACGCAGTATTTT. Its translation is CASSDSSTDTQYF. The chain uses TRBV5-1 and TRBJ2-3; tentatively, D is TRBD1 (5 bases). The germline CDR1 and CDR2 sequences are SGHRS and YFSETQ. The CDR3 extends over 13 amino acids. V was cut by 7 bases and J by 0 bases, with 9 bases left in between. The whole variable domain, remainder taken from reference TRBV5-1 and TRBJ2-3, is KAGVTQTPRYLIKTRGQQVTLSCSPISGHRSVSWYQQTPGQGLQFLFEYFSETQRNKGNFPGRFSGRQFSNSRSEMNVSTLELGDSALYLCASSDSSTDTQYFGPGTRLTVL.

The chain uses TRBV20-1 and TRBJ2-3; 11 nucleotides agree with TRBD2. The CDR3 is 15 residues long. Germline V CDR1 and CDR2: DFQATT, SNEGSKA (reference sequence). V gave up 3 bases and J gave up 4 bases; unmatched junction bases: 6. CDR3 residues: CSASPVAGGPDTQYF. The CDR3 DNA sequence: TGCAGTGCTAGTCCCGTAGCGGGGGGGCCAGATACGCAGTATTTT.